Given below is one TCR beta chain in context. A much larger clone is a single base away; this may be a read error. This CDR3 has 12 amino acids. Germline V gene sequence: CDR1 SGHDN, CDR2 FVKESK. The V gene lost 5 bases and the J gene lost 10 bases, with 14 bases spanning the gap. The sample comes from a study of regulatory T cells in long-lasting Graves disease. Regarding time point: newly diagnosed GD, antithyroid drugs for less than 3 months. There was RNA extracted from PBMCs, and the TCR library was made from it. Patients met American Thyroid Association criteria for Graves' disease. HTBI primers from iRepertoire and Arm-PCR of CDR3 regions yielded the TCR beta libraries. Original processing methods: Detected in the samples were approximately 58 TRBV and about 15 TRBJ segments. A single record per CDR3 protein comes from TCRdb applying MiXCR to the multiplex PCR reads. The V and J calls were determined by TCRdb, not by the authors. The table records more than 450,000 distinct CDR3 sequences, about 12% of them present only once.

These data are also associated with another study on T cells in Graves' hyperthyroidism and ophthalmopathy.

The V call is TRBV14, the J call TRBJ1-2, with unresolved D. Sequencing was performed on peripheral blood mononuclear cells (PBMCs), taken at new diagnosis, from a patient treated with antithyroid drugs. This receptor was taken from a woman aged 30 to 39 with Graves disease. CDR3: CASSYNLGDYTF. The CDR3, as DNA: TGTGCCAGCAGCTATAACTTGGGTGACTACACCTTC. Together with reference TRBV14 and TRBJ1-2, the CDR3 gives the full variable domain: EAGVTQFPSHSVIEKGQTVTLRCDPISGHDNLYWYRRVMGKEIKFLLHFVKESKQDESGMPNNRFLAERTGGTYSTLKVQPAELEDSGVYFCASSYNLGDYTFGSGTRLTVV.